These 10 T cell receptor beta chains originate from one sample sequenced in a study of beta chain features in type 1 diabetes. Expressed TCRB transcripts got sequenced, as all isolated RNA was reverse transcribed. The table came from immunoSEQ multiplex PCR; TCRdb's copy has only in-frame clones and leaves some out. Among 150,000 or so clones listed, more than 9.5% were seen once. Sequencing was performed on central memory CD4+ T cells from blood. These receptor sequences come from a man younger than 35 in good health.

This CDR3 reads CASSLYLHEQFF. In nucleotides, the CDR3 is TGTGCCAGCAGCTTATATCTCCATGAGCAGTTCTTC. The rearrangement joins TRBV7-2 to TRBJ2-1; D gene unclear. The CDR3 has 12 residues. The germline gives CDR1 SGHTA, CDR2 FQGNSA. V lost 2 bases to trimming and J lost 8 bases, with 7 bases between them.

This clone occurred a few times. V and J are TRBV9 and TRBJ2-3, with a tentative D call TRBD2 (5 bases). The CDR3 runs to 16 residues. V lost 0 bases to trimming and J lost 6 bases, with 17 bases between them. Germline V gives CDR1 SGDLS, CDR2 YYNGEE. CDR3 loop: CASSVEAGQVWDTQYF. CDR3 coding DNA: TGTGCCAGCAGCGTAGAGGCGGGCCAGGTCTGGGATACGCAGTATTTT.

This clone showed up just a few times. V and J are TRBV4-2 and TRBJ2-1, with a tentative D call TRBD2 (5 bases). Germline V gene lookup returns CDR1 LGHNA and CDR2 YNFKEQ. This CDR3 has 15 amino acids. Trimming pared 4 bases from V and 3 bases from J, leaving 13 bases between. The CDR3 DNA reads as TGTGCCAGCAGCCCATCGGCAGGAGGCTACAATGAGCAGTTCTTC. Protein product: CASSPSAGGYNEQFF.

V and J are TRBV30 and TRBJ2-5, with TRBD1 matching over 9 bases. The CDR3 has 14 residues. CDR1 is GTSNPN, CDR2 SVGIG, per germline (reference sequence). J gave up 3 bases and V 2 bases, and 4 bases lay outside the gene matches. CDR3 region: CAWSTGGLKETQYF. As DNA, the CDR3 is TGTGCCTGGAGTACAGGGGGCTTAAAAGAGACCCAGTACTTC. Full variable domain (outside the CDR3, taken from reference TRBV30 and TRBJ2-5): SQTIHQWPATLVQPVGSPLSLECTVEGTSNPNLYWYRQAAGRGLQLLFYSVGIGQISSEVPQNLSASRPQDRQFILSSKKLLLSDSGFYLCAWSTGGLKETQYFGPGTRLLVL.

This clone was detected only a few times. This chain uses TRBV9 with TRBJ1-6; D is ambiguous. Trimming left V 5 bases short and J 5 bases short, with 2 bases between. The CDR3 contains 11 residues. CDR1 is SGDLS, CDR2 YYNGEE, per germline. The CDR3 is CASRDNSPLHF. The CDR3 coding sequence is TGTGCCAGCAGGGATAATTCACCCCTCCACTTT.

This clone was counted only a few times. The genes are TRBV7-2 and TRBJ1-2; 10 bases line up with TRBD1. CDR3 length equals 14 residues. The V segment lost 5 bases and the J segment 5 bases; nucleotides outside the gene matches: 5. Germline V CDR1 and CDR2: SGHTA, FQGNSA. The chain's CDR3 is CASSRDRGSYGYTF. The CDR3, as DNA: TGTGCCAGCAGCCGGGACAGGGGCTCGTATGGCTACACCTTC.

This sequence joins TRBV10-3 and TRBJ1-1; D may be TRBD1 (5 bases). The CDR3 has 14 amino acids. V was clipped by 6 bases and J by 4 bases, with 15 bases between them. From germline, CDR1 is ENHRY and CDR2 SYGVKD. CDR3 bases: TGTGCCATCAGGCCCACCACAGGAGGCACTGAAGCTTTCTTT. Translated: CAIRPTTGGTEAFF.

J is TRBJ2-7 and V is TRBV10-3, with D perhaps TRBD1 or TRBD2 (5 bases each). The CDR3 runs to 12 residues. V lost 9 bases to trimming and J lost 2 bases, with 11 bases between them. Germline loops: CDR1 ENHRY, CDR2 SYGVKD. CDR3 amino acids: CAIRRDAYEQYF. Written as DNA, the CDR3 is TGTGCCATACGCCGGGACGCCTACGAGCAGTACTTC.

This clone was detected only a few times. The chain joins TRBV9 to TRBJ1-5, with 9 nucleotides matching TRBD1. Germline CDR1 is SGDLS and CDR2 is YYNGEE. This CDR3 comprises 16 residues. V lost 4 bases and J lost 12; bases outside the gene matches: 17. DNA for the CDR3: TGTGCCAGCAGCTTCGGACAGGGGTTGATGAGCGGGGTCCAGCATTTT. It yields the protein CASSFGQGLMSGVQHF.

The chain joins TRBV7-9 to TRBJ1-1, with TRBD1 matching 7 bases. Germline V gene data show CDR1 as SEHNR and CDR2 as FQNEAQ (reference sequence). J gave up 10 bases and V 5 bases, and 10 bases lay outside the gene matches. CDR3 size: 13 residues. The DNA of the CDR3 is TGTGCCAGCAGCCAACCGACAGGGAGTGGAGCTTTCTTT. Protein product: CASSQPTGSGAFF.